The clone carrying this T cell receptor beta chain was counted a few times. Antigen: not known. TCRdb processed the RT-PCR reads anew with MiXCR; each CDR3 protein has one entry. The data hold hundreds of thousands of distinct CDR3 sequences, with about 15% observed a single time. The V and J ends lost 2 bases and 3 bases, in that order; junction bases with no gene match: 1. This CDR3 has 15 residues. Germline V gene data show CDR1 as SGHTA and CDR2 as FQGNSA. This sample is part of a study of response to subunit inactivated influenza vaccine. Study-wide results and limits: It was the authors' suggestion that each seasonal influenza vaccination recruits few new T cells.

This TCR came from a man aged 50-60 years who received an inactivated influenza vaccine. The chain employs TRBV7-2 and TRBJ2-1, with TRBD2 matching over 10 bases. The source was PBMCs from blood, collected 11 to 12 days after vaccination. The CDR3: CASSLKRGGYNEQFF. CDR3 sequence (DNA): TGTGCCAGCAGCTTAAAGCGGGGGGGCTACAATGAGCAGTTCTTC.